A single count supports the clone carrying this T cell receptor (beta chain). The source of the sample is a study of shared clonotypes between healthy human individuals. Sequenced by immunoSEQ multiplex PCR; TCRdb stores in-frame clones only, minus some. The sample records around 690,000 clones, roughly 88% being singletons. Looked up from germline, CDR1 is PRHDT and CDR2 is FYEKMQ (reference sequence). Trimming removed 3 bases at V and 0 bases at J, with 9 bases between. This CDR3 spans 15 amino acids. Material for sequencing was memory CD8+ T cells from PBMCs. Subset given: CD45RO+ cells pooled with CCR7-negative TemRA cells. The source is a man between 18 and 35 years old in good health. Some clones in this sample may be carry-over from other donors' samples. This rearrangement joins TRBV13 to TRBJ1-3; D call uncertain. CDR3 in DNA: TGTGCCAGCAGCTTTGGGCAGAGCTCTGGAAACACCATATATTTT. It codes for CASSFGQSSGNTIYF.